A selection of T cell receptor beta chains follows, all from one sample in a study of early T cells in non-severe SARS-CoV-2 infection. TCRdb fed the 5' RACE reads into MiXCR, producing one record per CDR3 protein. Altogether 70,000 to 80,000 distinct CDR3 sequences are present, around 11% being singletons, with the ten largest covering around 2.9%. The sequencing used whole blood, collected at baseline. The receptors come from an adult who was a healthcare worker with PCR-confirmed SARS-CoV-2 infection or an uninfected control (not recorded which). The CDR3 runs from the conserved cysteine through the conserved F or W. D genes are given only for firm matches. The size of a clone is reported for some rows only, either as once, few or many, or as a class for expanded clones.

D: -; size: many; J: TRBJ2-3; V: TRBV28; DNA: TGTGCCAGCAGGGCGGGGAGCACAGATACGCAGTATTTT; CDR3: CASRAGSTDTQYF
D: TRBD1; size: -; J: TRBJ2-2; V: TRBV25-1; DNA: TGTGCCAGCATAGCGACAGGGGCAAACACCGGGGAGCTGTTTTTT; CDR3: CASIATGANTGELFF
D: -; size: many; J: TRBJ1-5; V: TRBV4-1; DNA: TGCGCCAGCAGCCAACCCCCCCCGGGTCAGCCCCAGCATTTT; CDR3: CASSQPPPGQPQHF
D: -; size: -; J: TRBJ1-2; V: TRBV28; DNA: TGTGCCAGCACCGCCTTAGGGGGGCGGACCGCCCATGGCTACATCTTC; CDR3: CASTALGGRTAHGYIF
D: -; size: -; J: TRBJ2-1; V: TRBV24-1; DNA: TGTGCCACCAGTGACCGTACAGGGAGCTCCTACAATGAGCAGTTCTTC; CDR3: CATSDRTGSSYNEQFF
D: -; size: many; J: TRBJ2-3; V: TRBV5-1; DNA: TGCGCCAGCAGCTTCCTAGCGCCCAGCACAGATACGCAGTATTTT; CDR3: CASSFLAPSTDTQYF
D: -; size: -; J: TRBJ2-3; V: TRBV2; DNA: TGTGCCAGCAGTAGAGGCCCCCGAGTAGATACGCAGTATTTT; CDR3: CASSRGPRVDTQYF
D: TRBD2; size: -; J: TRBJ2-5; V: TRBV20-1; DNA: TGCAGTGCTAGAGCCATCCTAGCGGGGGGGCAAGAGACCCAGTACTTC; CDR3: CSARAILAGGQETQYF
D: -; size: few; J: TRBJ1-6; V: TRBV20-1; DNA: TGCAGTGCTAATAGCGGGAGGGGTAATTCACCCCTCCACTTT; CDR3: CSANSGRGNSPLHF
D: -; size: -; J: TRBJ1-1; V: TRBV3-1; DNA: TGTGCCAGCAGTACCACTGGTAACACTGAAGCTTTCTTT; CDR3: CASSTTGNTEAFF
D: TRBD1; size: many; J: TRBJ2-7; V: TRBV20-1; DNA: TGCAGTGCTAGAGAGACAGGGTACGAGCAGTACTTC; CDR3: CSARETGYEQYF
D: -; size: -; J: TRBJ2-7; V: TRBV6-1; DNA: TGTGCCAGCAGTGAATCGCCCAGGGGCTTCTACGAGCAGTACTTC; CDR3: CASSESPRGFYEQYF
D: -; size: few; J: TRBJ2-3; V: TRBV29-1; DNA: TGCAGCGTACGAGGTGGCACAGATACGCAGTATTTT; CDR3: CSVRGGTDTQYF
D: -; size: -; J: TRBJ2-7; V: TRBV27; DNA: TGTGCCAGCAGTTTATCCCGTTTCCCCGCCGGCTCCTACGAGCAGTACTTC; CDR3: CASSLSRFPAGSYEQYF
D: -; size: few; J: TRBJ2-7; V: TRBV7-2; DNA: TGTGCCAGCAGCTGGATCTCCTACGAGCAGTACTTC; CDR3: CASSWISYEQYF
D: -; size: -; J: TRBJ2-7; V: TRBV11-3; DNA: TGTGCCAGCAGCTTGGGATCGGGAACCGAGCAGTACTTC; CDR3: CASSLGSGTEQYF
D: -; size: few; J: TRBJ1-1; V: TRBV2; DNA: TGTGCCAGCAGTTCCCAGTGGGGGGCTGAAGCTTTCTTT; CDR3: CASSSQWGAEAFF
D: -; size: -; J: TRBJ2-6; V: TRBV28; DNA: TGTGCCAGCAGGACAGTTAGCTCTGGGGCCAACGTCCTGACTTTC; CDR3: CASRTVSSGANVLTF
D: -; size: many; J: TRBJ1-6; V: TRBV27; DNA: TGTGCCAGCAGTTTATCACCCGATTCACCCCTCCACTTT; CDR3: CASSLSPDSPLHF
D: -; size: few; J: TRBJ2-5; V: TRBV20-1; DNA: TGCAGTGCTGGGCGGGAGACCCAGTACTTC; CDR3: CSAGRETQYF
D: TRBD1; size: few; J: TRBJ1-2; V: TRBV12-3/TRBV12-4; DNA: TGTGCCAGCAGCCGAGGCAGGGGGGACTATGGCTACACCTTC; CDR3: CASSRGRGDYGYTF
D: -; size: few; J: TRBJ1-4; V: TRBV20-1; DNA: TGCAGTGCTAGAGTGCGGCCGGATGAAAAACTGTTTTTT; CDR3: CSARVRPDEKLFF
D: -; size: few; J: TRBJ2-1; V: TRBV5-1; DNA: TGCGCCAGCAGCTCCCCCAACAATGAGCAGTTCTTC; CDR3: CASSSPNNEQFF
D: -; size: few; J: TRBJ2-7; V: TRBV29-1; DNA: TGCAGCGTTACGAGGACAGCCGCCTACGAGCAGTACTTC; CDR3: CSVTRTAAYEQYF
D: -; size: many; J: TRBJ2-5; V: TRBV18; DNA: TGTGCCAGCTCACAGTCAAGGGCTCCAGAGACCCAGTACTTC; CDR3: CASSQSRAPETQYF
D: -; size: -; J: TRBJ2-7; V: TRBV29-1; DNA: TGCAGCGTTGGAAGGACCAACTCCTACGAGCAGTACTTC; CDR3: CSVGRTNSYEQYF
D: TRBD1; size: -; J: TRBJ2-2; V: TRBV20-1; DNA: TGCAGTGCTAGACCTGGGACAGGGGTTAGCCGGGAGCTGTTTTTT; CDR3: CSARPGTGVSRELFF
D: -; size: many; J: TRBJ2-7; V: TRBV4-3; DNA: TGCGCCAGCAGCCAAGATGGACCCTTGGGAGGATACGAGCAGTACTTC; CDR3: CASSQDGPLGGYEQYF
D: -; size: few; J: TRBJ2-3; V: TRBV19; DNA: TGTGCCAGTAGTCCTCGACCGCTTTTTGGCACAGATACGCAGTATTTT; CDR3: CASSPRPLFGTDTQYF
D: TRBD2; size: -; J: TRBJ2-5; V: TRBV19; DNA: TGTGCCACCAGTACTAGCGGGGGTAAGACCCAGTACTTC; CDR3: CATSTSGGKTQYF
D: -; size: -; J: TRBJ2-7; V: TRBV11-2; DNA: TGTGCCAGCAGCTTGCCCTCCTACGAGCAGTACTTC; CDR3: CASSLPSYEQYF
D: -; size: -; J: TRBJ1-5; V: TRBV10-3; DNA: TGTGCCATCAGTGCCGCTTCGGAAGGCAATCAGCCCCAGCATTTT; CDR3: CAISAASEGNQPQHF
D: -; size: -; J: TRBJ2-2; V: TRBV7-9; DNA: TGTGCCAGCAGCTTGTGGTTCACCGGGGAGCTGTTTTTT; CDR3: CASSLWFTGELFF
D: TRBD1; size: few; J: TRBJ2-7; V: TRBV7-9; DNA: TGTGCCAGCAGCTCAGCAGGGGGTTCCTACGAGCAGTACTTC; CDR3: CASSSAGGSYEQYF